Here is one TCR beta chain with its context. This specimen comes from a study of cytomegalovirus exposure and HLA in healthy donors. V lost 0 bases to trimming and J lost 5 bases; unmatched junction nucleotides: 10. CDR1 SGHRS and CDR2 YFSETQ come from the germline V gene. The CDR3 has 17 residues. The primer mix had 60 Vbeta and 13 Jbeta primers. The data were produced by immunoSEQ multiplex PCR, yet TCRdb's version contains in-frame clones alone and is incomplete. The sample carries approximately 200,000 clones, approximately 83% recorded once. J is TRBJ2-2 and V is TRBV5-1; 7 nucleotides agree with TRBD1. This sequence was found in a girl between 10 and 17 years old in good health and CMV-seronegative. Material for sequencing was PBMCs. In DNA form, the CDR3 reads TGCGCCAGCAGCTTGGAGGGGGCGATTTTGGGGACCGGGGAGCTGTTTTTT. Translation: CASSLEGAILGTGELFF.